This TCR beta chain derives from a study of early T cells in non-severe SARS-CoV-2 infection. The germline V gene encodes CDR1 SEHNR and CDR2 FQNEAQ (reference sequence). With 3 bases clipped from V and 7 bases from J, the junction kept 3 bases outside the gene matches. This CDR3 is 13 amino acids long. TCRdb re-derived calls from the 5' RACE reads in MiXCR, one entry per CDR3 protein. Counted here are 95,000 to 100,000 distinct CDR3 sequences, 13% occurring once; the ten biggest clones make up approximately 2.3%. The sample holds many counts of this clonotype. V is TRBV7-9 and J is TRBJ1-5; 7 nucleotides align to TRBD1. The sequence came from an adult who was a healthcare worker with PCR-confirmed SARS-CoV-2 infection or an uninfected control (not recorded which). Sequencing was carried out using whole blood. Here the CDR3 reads CASSFDRVQPQHF. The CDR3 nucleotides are TGTGCCAGCAGCTTCGACAGGGTACAGCCCCAGCATTTT.